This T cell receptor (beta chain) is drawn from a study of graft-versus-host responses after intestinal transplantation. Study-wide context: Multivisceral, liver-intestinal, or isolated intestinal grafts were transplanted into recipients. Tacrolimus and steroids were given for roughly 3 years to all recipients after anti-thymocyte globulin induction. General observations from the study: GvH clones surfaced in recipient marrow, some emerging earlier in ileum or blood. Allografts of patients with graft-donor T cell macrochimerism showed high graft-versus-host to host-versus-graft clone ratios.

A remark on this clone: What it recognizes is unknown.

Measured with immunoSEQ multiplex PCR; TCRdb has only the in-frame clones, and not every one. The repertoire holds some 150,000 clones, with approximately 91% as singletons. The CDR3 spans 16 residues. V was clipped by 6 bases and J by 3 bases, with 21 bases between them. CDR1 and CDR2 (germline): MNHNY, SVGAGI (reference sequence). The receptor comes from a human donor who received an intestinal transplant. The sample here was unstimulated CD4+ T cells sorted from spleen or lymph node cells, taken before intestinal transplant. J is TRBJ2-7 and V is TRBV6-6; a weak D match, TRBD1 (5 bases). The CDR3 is CASRFSTGFRDYEQYF. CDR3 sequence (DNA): TGTGCCAGCAGGTTTTCCACCGGGTTCAGGGACTACGAGCAGTACTTC.